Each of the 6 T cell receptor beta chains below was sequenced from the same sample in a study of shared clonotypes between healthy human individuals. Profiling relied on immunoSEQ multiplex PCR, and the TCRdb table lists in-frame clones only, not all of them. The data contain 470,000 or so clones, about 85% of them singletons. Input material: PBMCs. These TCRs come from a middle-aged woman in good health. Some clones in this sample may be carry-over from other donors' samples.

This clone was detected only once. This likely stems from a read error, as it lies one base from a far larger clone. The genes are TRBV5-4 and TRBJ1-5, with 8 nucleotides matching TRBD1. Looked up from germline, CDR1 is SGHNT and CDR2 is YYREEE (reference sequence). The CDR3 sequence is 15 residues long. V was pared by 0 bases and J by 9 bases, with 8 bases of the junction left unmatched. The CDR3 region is CASSLGQGIDRPQHF. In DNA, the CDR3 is TGTGCCAGCAGCTTGGGACAGGGGATTGATCGGCCCCAGCATTTT.

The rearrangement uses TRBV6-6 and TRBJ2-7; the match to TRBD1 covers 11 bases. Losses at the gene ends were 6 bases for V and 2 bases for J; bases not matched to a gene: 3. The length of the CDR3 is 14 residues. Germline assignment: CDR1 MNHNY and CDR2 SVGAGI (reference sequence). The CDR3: CASRKGQGAYEQYF. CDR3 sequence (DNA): TGTGCCAGCAGAAAGGGACAGGGGGCCTACGAGCAGTACTTC.

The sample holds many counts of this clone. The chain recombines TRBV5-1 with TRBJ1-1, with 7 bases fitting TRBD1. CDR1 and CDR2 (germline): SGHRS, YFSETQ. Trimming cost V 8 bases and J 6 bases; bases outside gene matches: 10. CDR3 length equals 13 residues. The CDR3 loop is CASHLRGGSEAFF. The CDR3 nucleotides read TGCGCCAGTCACCTCAGGGGGGGATCTGAAGCTTTCTTT.

The CDR3: CASSLRDGREKLFF. The CDR3 nucleotides read TGCGCCAGCAGCCTCAGGGATGGTCGCGAAAAACTGTTTTTT. The rearrangement links TRBV5-1 to TRBJ1-4, with D possibly TRBD1 on 5 matching bases. The V end was cut by 4 bases, the J end by 8 bases, with 15 bases between. Germline CDR1 reads SGHRS; CDR2 reads YFSETQ. The CDR3 totals 14 residues.

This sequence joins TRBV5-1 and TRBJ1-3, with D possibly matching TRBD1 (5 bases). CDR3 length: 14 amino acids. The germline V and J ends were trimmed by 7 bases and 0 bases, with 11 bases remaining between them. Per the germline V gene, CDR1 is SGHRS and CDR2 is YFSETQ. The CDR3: CASAGGDSGNTIYF. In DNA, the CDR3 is TGCGCCAGCGCCGGGGGAGACTCTGGAAACACCATATATTTT.

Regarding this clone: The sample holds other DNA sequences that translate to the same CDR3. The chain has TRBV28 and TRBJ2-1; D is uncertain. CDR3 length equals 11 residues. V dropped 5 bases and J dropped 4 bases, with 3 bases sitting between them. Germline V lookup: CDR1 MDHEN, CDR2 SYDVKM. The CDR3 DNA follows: TGTGCCAGCAGTCTGTACAATGAGCAGTTCTTC. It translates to CASSLYNEQFF.